This is a list of T cell receptor beta chains from one sample in a study of Graves' ophthalmopathy and Graves' hyperthyroidism. TCRdb reanalysed the multiplex PCR reads using MiXCR and keeps one entry per CDR3 protein. The sample includes hundreds of thousands of distinct CDR3 sequences, roughly 20% of them seen just once. The sample comprised peripheral blood. All receptors derive from a woman aged 18-30 years with stable Graves' hyperthyroidism. Some clones in this sample may be carry-over from other donors' samples. Both conserved end residues are part of each CDR3. Fields, in order: CDR3 protein, CDR3 DNA, D gene, V gene, clone size, J gene. The D gene is left open where the match is weak. The size entry is marked missing in some rows and otherwise reads once, few, many or a size class.

CDR3aa: CSAKKTENLEAFF
CDR3nt: TGCAGTGCTAAGAAGACCGAGAATCTTGAAGCTTTCTTT
d_gene: NA
v_gene: TRBV20-1
abundance: many
j_gene: TRBJ1-1

CDR3aa: CASSQTGFFGELFF
CDR3nt: TGTGCCAGCAGCCAAACAGGGTTTTTCGGGGAGCTGTTTTTT
d_gene: NA
v_gene: TRBV14
abundance: few
j_gene: TRBJ2-2

CDR3aa: CAWSVPGGWGQPQHF
CDR3nt: TGTGCCTGGAGTGTCCCGGGGGGCTGGGGTCAGCCCCAGCATTTT
d_gene: NA
v_gene: TRBV30
abundance: many
j_gene: TRBJ1-5

CDR3aa: CASSPNSLRDTEAFF
CDR3nt: TGTGCCAGCAGCCCTAATTCCCTCCGGGACACTGAAGCTTTCTTT
d_gene: NA
v_gene: TRBV11-3
abundance: NA
j_gene: TRBJ1-1

CDR3aa: CASSWGQGGEQYF
CDR3nt: TGCGCCAGCAGCTGGGGACAGGGAGGCGAGCAGTACTTC
d_gene: TRBD1
v_gene: TRBV5-1
abundance: NA
j_gene: TRBJ2-7

CDR3aa: CASSQQHLTAYEQYF
CDR3nt: TGTGCCAGCAGCCAACAACACTTAACAGCCTACGAGCAGTACTTC
d_gene: NA
v_gene: TRBV27
abundance: many
j_gene: TRBJ2-7

CDR3aa: CASSLSWGTGELFF
CDR3nt: TGTGCCAGCAGTTTATCTTGGGGGACCGGGGAGCTGTTTTTT
d_gene: NA
v_gene: TRBV12-3/TRBV12-4
abundance: few
j_gene: TRBJ2-2

CDR3aa: CASSQEEGLDTEAFF
CDR3nt: TGTGCCAGCAGCCAAGAAGAGGGACTCGACACTGAAGCTTTCTTT
d_gene: NA
v_gene: TRBV4-2
abundance: NA
j_gene: TRBJ1-1

CDR3aa: CASSLVLEHTEAFF
CDR3nt: TGTGCCAGCAGCTTAGTTCTGGAGCACACTGAAGCTTTCTTT
d_gene: NA
v_gene: TRBV11-2
abundance: many
j_gene: TRBJ1-1

CDR3aa: CASSRQGLSYEQYF
CDR3nt: TGTGCCAGCAGTCGGCAGGGGCTATCCTACGAGCAGTACTTC
d_gene: NA
v_gene: TRBV27
abundance: many
j_gene: TRBJ2-7

CDR3aa: CSVEGAGELFF
CDR3nt: TGCAGCGTTGAAGGGGCCGGGGAGCTGTTTTTT
d_gene: NA
v_gene: TRBV29-1
abundance: many
j_gene: TRBJ2-2

CDR3aa: CASRPGLTTGGELFF
CDR3nt: TGTGCCAGCAGACCGGGACTCACTACGGGTGGGGAGCTGTTTTTT
d_gene: NA
v_gene: TRBV28
abundance: few
j_gene: TRBJ2-2

CDR3aa: CASSVGLRDRVTEAFF
CDR3nt: TGTGCCAGCAGCGTGGGACTCCGGGACAGGGTTACTGAAGCTTTCTTT
d_gene: TRBD1
v_gene: TRBV9
abundance: many
j_gene: TRBJ1-1

CDR3aa: CSVKLVDRDGLHYYGYTF
CDR3nt: TGCAGCGTTAAGTTGGTGGACAGGGACGGTCTACATTATTATGGCTACACCTTC
d_gene: TRBD1
v_gene: TRBV29-1
abundance: many
j_gene: TRBJ1-2

CDR3aa: CASSESRSRFTGELFF
CDR3nt: TGTGCCAGCAGTGAATCGCGGTCGCGATTCACCGGGGAGCTGTTTTTT
d_gene: NA
v_gene: TRBV6-1
abundance: NA
j_gene: TRBJ2-2

CDR3aa: CASSLFLADYGYTF
CDR3nt: TGTGCCAGCAGCTTATTTTTGGCTGACTATGGCTACACCTTC
d_gene: NA
v_gene: TRBV11-2
abundance: many
j_gene: TRBJ1-2

CDR3aa: CSARPPSRRTQYF
CDR3nt: TGCAGTGCTAGGCCTCCTAGTCGTCGCACCCAGTACTTC
d_gene: NA
v_gene: TRBV20-1
abundance: many
j_gene: TRBJ2-5

CDR3aa: CASSLGEGSSYEQYF
CDR3nt: TGTGCCAGCTCCCTGGGGGAAGGGAGCTCCTACGAGCAGTACTTC
d_gene: NA
v_gene: TRBV18
abundance: NA
j_gene: TRBJ2-7

CDR3aa: CSVNRGETEAFF
CDR3nt: TGCAGCGTAAACAGGGGGGAAACTGAAGCTTTCTTT
d_gene: TRBD1
v_gene: TRBV29-1
abundance: many
j_gene: TRBJ1-1

CDR3aa: CASSYGTQAYEQYF
CDR3nt: TGTGCCAGCAGTTATGGGACTCAGGCCTACGAGCAGTACTTC
d_gene: NA
v_gene: TRBV6-2/TRBV6-3
abundance: many
j_gene: TRBJ2-7

CDR3aa: CASSVTAINYGYTF
CDR3nt: TGTGCCAGCAGCGTGACAGCGATTAACTATGGCTACACCTTC
d_gene: NA
v_gene: TRBV9
abundance: many
j_gene: TRBJ1-2

CDR3aa: CSVNGQSYGYTF
CDR3nt: TGCAGCGTTAACGGACAGTCCTATGGCTACACCTTC
d_gene: NA
v_gene: TRBV29-1
abundance: few
j_gene: TRBJ1-2

CDR3aa: CSARLARTGPYGYTF
CDR3nt: TGCAGTGCTAGACTCGCTAGGACGGGACCCTATGGCTACACCTTC
d_gene: NA
v_gene: TRBV20-1
abundance: many
j_gene: TRBJ1-2

CDR3aa: CASSLTGGLIGYTF
CDR3nt: TGTGCCAGCAGCTTGACAGGGGGCCTCATAGGCTACACCTTC
d_gene: TRBD1
v_gene: TRBV5-6
abundance: NA
j_gene: TRBJ1-2

CDR3aa: CASSRTRDTEAFF
CDR3nt: TGTGCCAGCAGTAGAACACGGGACACTGAAGCTTTCTTT
d_gene: NA
v_gene: TRBV7-8
abundance: many
j_gene: TRBJ1-1

CDR3aa: CASKGDEQYF
CDR3nt: TGTGCCAGTAAGGGGGACGAGCAGTACTTC
d_gene: NA
v_gene: TRBV6-1
abundance: few
j_gene: TRBJ2-7

CDR3aa: CASSYSTGPEQYF
CDR3nt: TGTGCCAGCAGTTATTCGACAGGGCCCGAGCAGTACTTC
d_gene: TRBD1
v_gene: TRBV6-2/TRBV6-3
abundance: many
j_gene: TRBJ2-7

CDR3aa: CASSPHQGLGYEQYF
CDR3nt: TGTGCCAGCAGTCCCCACCAGGGGTTAGGCTACGAGCAGTACTTT
d_gene: NA
v_gene: TRBV27
abundance: NA
j_gene: TRBJ2-7

CDR3aa: CASVSGGQETQYF
CDR3nt: TGTGCCAGCGTTTCGGGGGGACAAGAGACCCAGTACTTC
d_gene: TRBD2
v_gene: TRBV6-5
abundance: many
j_gene: TRBJ2-5

CDR3aa: CASTPDNYEQYF
CDR3nt: TGTGCCAGCACCCCAGATAATTACGAGCAGTACTTC
d_gene: NA
v_gene: TRBV28
abundance: few
j_gene: TRBJ2-7

CDR3aa: CASSYRSSGVSYEQYF
CDR3nt: TGTGCCAGCAGTTACCGGTCTAGCGGGGTTTCCTACGAGCAGTACTTC
d_gene: TRBD2
v_gene: TRBV6-5
abundance: many
j_gene: TRBJ2-7

CDR3aa: CASNIGQGDQPQHF
CDR3nt: TGTGCCAGCAATATTGGACAGGGGGATCAGCCCCAGCATTTT
d_gene: TRBD1
v_gene: TRBV6-1
abundance: NA
j_gene: TRBJ1-5